The 27 T cell receptor beta chains below come from one sample, sequenced in a study of CD8 T cells in Susac syndrome. The RNA input was about 0.5 to 1 ug, and it was reverse transcribed with random hexamers. TCRdb passed the immunoSEQ multiplex PCR reads through MiXCR, listing each CDR3 protein once. The sample lists 200,000 to 300,000 distinct CDR3 sequences, about 96% occurring once. The sample was CD4+ T cells from PBMCs. The receptors come from a human donor with Susac syndrome.

The chain links TRBV9 to TRBJ2-1; 7 bases are shared with TRBD2. After removal of 0 bases from V and 10 bases from J, the junction contained 4 bases not matched to a gene. CDR1 and CDR2 (germline): SGDLS, YYNGEE. The CDR3 is 13 residues long. CDR3 DNA sequence: TGTGCCAGCAGCGTAGAATTACTAGCGGAGCAGTTCTTC. It codes for CASSVELLAEQFF.

This chain links TRBV12-3 or TRBV12-4 with TRBJ1-1; TRBD1 is a possible D gene (6 bases). Trimming cost V 6 bases and J 0 bases, with 14 bases left between them. The length of the CDR3 is 15 residues. CDR3 residues: CASSILTGMNTEAFF. The CDR3 DNA is TGTGCCAGCAGCATCCTAACAGGGATGAACACTGAAGCTTTCTTT.

This chain links TRBV12-3 or TRBV12-4 with TRBJ1-3; D is ambiguous. The CDR3 consists of 12 residues. The V end lost 8 bases, the J end lost 4 bases, and 9 bases lay between the germline ends. This CDR3 is CASFLVGNTIYF. The CDR3 DNA reads as TGTGCCAGCTTCCTTGTCGGAAACACCATATATTTT.

This chain uses TRBV14 with TRBJ2-3; 9 nucleotides match TRBD2. Germline CDR1 reads SGHDN; CDR2 reads FVKESK. V dropped 3 bases and J dropped 9; count of bases not matched to a gene: 7. CDR3 size: 14 residues. For the CDR3, the DNA is TGTGCCAGCAGCCACCGCGGGAGGGAAGGCACGCAGTATTTT. Its translation is CASSHRGREGTQYF.

The chain links TRBV20-1 to TRBJ2-5; 11 bases map to TRBD2. Germline CDR1 and CDR2: DFQATT and SNEGSKA (reference sequence). Losses at the gene ends were 3 bases for V and 13 bases for J; bases not matched to a gene: 10. This CDR3 is built from 13 residues. CDR3: CSARGLAGGLPYF. Written as DNA, the CDR3 is TGCAGTGCTAGGGGGCTAGCGGGAGGCCTTCCGTACTTC.

The chain combines TRBV13 with TRBJ2-7; 8 bases align to TRBD1. Germline CDR1 and CDR2: PRHDT and FYEKMQ (reference sequence). The CDR3 runs to 16 residues. J gave up 0 bases and V 5 bases, and 9 bases lay outside the gene matches. In DNA form, the CDR3 reads TGTGCCAGCAGCGCGAGACCGGGACAGGCCTCCTACGAGCAGTACTTC. This translates into CASSARPGQASYEQYF.

Comment on this clonotype: Its ends do not fully match the called genes, so a read error is possible. The V gene is TRBV20-1, the J gene TRBJ2-5; no clear D. The CDR3 runs 12 residues. Germline values: CDR1 DFQATT, CDR2 SNEGSKA (reference sequence). CDR3 sequence reads: CSGRGGQETQYF. The CDR3 coding sequence is TGCAGTGGTAGAGGTGGACAAGAGACCCAGTACTTC.

This chain joins TRBV6-4 and TRBJ1-1; 8 bases map to TRBD1. The CDR3 contains 15 residues. Germline lookup yields CDR1 MRHNA and CDR2 SNTAGT. V lost 4 bases and J lost 1; bases outside the gene matches: 5. The CDR3 spells CASSARTGWNTEAFF. CDR3 DNA: TGTGCCAGCAGTGCCCGGACAGGGTGGAACACTGAAGCTTTCTTT.

This chain connects TRBV30 to TRBJ2-7; possibly TRBD2 for D (6 bases). The CDR3 runs to 14 residues. V was cut by 3 bases and J by 3 bases, with 15 bases left in between. Germline CDR1 GTSNPN, CDR2 SVGIG (reference sequence). The CDR3 DNA is TGTGCCTGGAGCCCTCACCGGGAGAACTACGAGCAGTACTTC. It translates to CAWSPHRENYEQYF.

The chain carries TRBV28 and TRBJ1-2, with 7 bases matching TRBD1. The V gene end was trimmed by 8 bases and the J gene end by 3 bases; junction bases not matched to a gene: 6. Germline CDR1 is MDHEN and CDR2 is SYDVKM. The CDR3 is made up of 13 amino acids. CDR3 sequence (DNA): TGTGCCAGCGGGGTCACAGGGGACTATGGCTACACCTTC. Translated, it gives CASGVTGDYGYTF.

As to this clonotype: One junction end disagrees with the germline gene, perhaps due to a read error. This sequence joins TRBV7-7 and TRBJ2-2; perhaps TRBD2 as D (6 bases). In germline, CDR1 is SSHAT, CDR2 FNYEAQ (reference sequence). This CDR3 is 16 amino acids long. This CDR3 reads CASSPYGSSNTGELFF. The CDR3 DNA reads TGTGCTAGCAGCCCCTACGGGAGTAGCAACACCGGGGAGCTGTTTTTT.

The chain uses TRBV9 and TRBJ1-1; 7 bases line up with TRBD1. J was trimmed by 0 bases and V by 3 bases; bases with no gene match: 2. Looked up from germline, CDR1 is SGDLS and CDR2 is YYNGEE. This CDR3 is built from 14 residues. The CDR3 sequence: CASSAGQLNTEAFF. Written as DNA, the CDR3 is TGTGCCAGCAGCGCGGGACAGCTGAACACTGAAGCTTTCTTT.

Concerning this clonotype itself: The germline gene is not matched at one end of the junction; a read error may be the cause. This chain joins TRBV28 and TRBJ1-2; D uncertain. Germline V gene data show CDR1 as MDHEN and CDR2 as SYDVKM. The CDR3 has 11 residues. The CDR3 loop reads CASSSRVGYTF. CDR3 sequence (DNA): TGTGCTAGCAGTTCCCGGGTTGGCTACACCTTC.

V gene TRBV29-1 combines with J gene TRBJ1-1; D is undetermined. The germline V and J ends were trimmed by 7 bases and 7 bases, with 13 bases remaining between them. This CDR3 region has 11 residues. Germline V gene lookup returns CDR1 SQVTM and CDR2 ANQGSEA. CDR3 protein: CSASLRYEAFF. In DNA form, the CDR3 reads TGCAGCGCCTCTTTGAGATATGAAGCTTTCTTT.

In this sample, this clonotype turned up a few times. This chain links TRBV28 with TRBJ1-1; D is uncertain. CDR1 MDHEN and CDR2 SYDVKM come from the germline V gene. The CDR3 has 11 amino acids. Deletions cut 3 bases from V and 5 bases from J, with 4 bases between. CDR3 coding DNA: TGTGCCAGCAGTTTGGAAACTGAAGCTTTCTTT. Its translation: CASSLETEAFF.

In the case of this clonotype: The junction differs from germline at one of its ends, possibly a read error. The chain couples TRBV20-1 to TRBJ2-3; possibly TRBD2 for D (5 bases). The CDR3 consists of 14 residues. The germline gives CDR1 DFQATT, CDR2 SNEGSKA (reference sequence). The CDR3 DNA reads as TGCAGTGCGAGTAATAGTGCTAGCACGGATACGCAGTATTTT. Its protein product is CSASNSASTDTQYF.

This chain joins TRBV29-1 and TRBJ2-1, with D possibly TRBD1 on 5 matching bases. V was cut by 7 bases and J by 4 bases, with 14 bases left in between. CDR1 and CDR2 (germline): SQVTM, ANQGSEA. The length of the CDR3 is 13 residues. CDR3 in amino acids: CSATGGGYNEQFF. The CDR3 DNA reads TGCAGCGCTACAGGTGGCGGATACAATGAGCAGTTCTTC.

The rearrangement uses TRBV7-9 and TRBJ2-3, with 7 bases that match TRBD2. V lost 3 bases and J lost 0; bases outside the gene matches: 0. CDR1 is SEHNR and CDR2 is FQNEAQ in the germline V gene (reference sequence). This CDR3 is built from 14 residues. The CDR3 region is CASSLRGSTDTQYF. In DNA, the CDR3 is TGTGCCAGCAGCTTGCGGGGGAGCACAGATACGCAGTATTTT.

This clonotype has just one count. J is TRBJ1-1 and V is TRBV28, with a weak D call TRBD1 (5 bases). The V gene lost 8 bases and the J gene lost 6 bases, with 19 bases spanning the gap. The CDR3 has 14 residues. Germline CDR1 MDHEN, CDR2 SYDVKM. Here the CDR3 reads CASWGGRAGAEAFF. CDR3 sequence (DNA): TGTGCCAGCTGGGGGGGACGTGCTGGAGCTGAAGCTTTCTTT.

This chain connects TRBV11-2 to TRBJ2-7; D possibly corresponds to TRBD2 (6 bases). Germline CDR1 is SGHAT and CDR2 is FQNNGV. The CDR3 loop spans 17 amino acids. V was cut by 5 bases and J by 3 bases, with 23 bases left in between. CDR3 bases: TGTGCCAGCAGCCCGAGAGGGACTCTGAAAGAATTCTACGAGCAGTACTTC. This translates into CASSPRGTLKEFYEQYF.

This rearrangement joins TRBV2 to TRBJ2-1; 7 nucleotides match TRBD2. Trimming at V came to 5 bases and at J to 10 bases, leaving 11 bases not matched to a gene. There are 14 residues in the CDR3. The germline V gene encodes CDR1 SNHLY and CDR2 FYNNEI. The DNA of the CDR3 is TGTGCCAGCAGTAAACCGGGATCCGGGGGGGAGCAGTTCTTC. Translating gives CASSKPGSGGEQFF.

V gene TRBV29-1 combines with J gene TRBJ2-3; D is perhaps TRBD2 (5 bases). V was cut by 4 bases and J by 5 bases, with 7 bases left in between. From germline, CDR1 is SQVTM and CDR2 ANQGSEA. The CDR3 runs to 11 residues. CDR3 region: CSVGLRDTQYF. The CDR3 DNA reads as TGCAGCGTTGGACTACGAGATACGCAGTATTTT.

The V call is TRBV30, the J call TRBJ2-7; 7 bases are shared with TRBD1. The CDR3 is 15 amino acids. The germline V gene has CDR1 GTSNPN and CDR2 SVGIG (reference sequence). V shed 2 bases and J 0 bases; nucleotides not matched to a gene: 7. The CDR3 coding sequence is TGTGCCTGGAGTTTAACAGGGGAGAGCTCCTACGAGCAGTACTTC. Translation gives CAWSLTGESSYEQYF.

In this sample, this clonotype turned up a few times. The gene calls are TRBV2 and TRBJ1-2, with 8 bases fitting TRBD1. The CDR3 has 12 amino acids. V shed 6 bases, J shed 5 bases, and the junction held 2 bases outside the gene matches. CDR1 and CDR2 (germline): SNHLY, FYNNEI. CDR3 sequence (DNA): TGTGCCAGCAGCAGGGGGCTGTATGGCTACACCTTC. This encodes CASSRGLYGYTF.

CDR3 DNA: TGCGCCAGCAGCCAAGTTGGGCAGGGGGCAAAAGAGACCCAGTACTTC. Encoded protein: CASSQVGQGAKETQYF. The V call is TRBV4-1, the J call TRBJ2-5; 8 bases map to TRBD1. The CDR3 length is 16 residues. CDR1 MGHRA and CDR2 YSYEKL come from the germline V gene. The J segment lost 3 bases and the V segment lost 1 base, leaving 7 bases of the junction unmatched.

The chain combines TRBV15 with TRBJ2-1; D unclear. The germline V gene encodes CDR1 LNHNV and CDR2 YYDKDF (reference sequence). With 3 bases removed from V and 3 bases from J, the gap between germline ends came to 9 bases. This CDR3 contains 14 residues. CDR3 sequence (DNA): TGTGCCACCAGCAGGGTGGTCGGCTACAATGAGCAGTTCTTC. Translated: CATSRVVGYNEQFF.

The rearrangement uses TRBV20-1 and TRBJ2-4; a possible D gene is TRBD2 (7 bases). CDR3 length equals 18 residues. In germline, CDR1 is DFQATT, CDR2 SNEGSKA (reference sequence). The V end was cut by 3 bases, the J end by 6 bases, with 27 bases between. The CDR3 DNA is TGCAGTGCTAGCCGGGACCAGGATCTAGGGGGGGCGAGAAACATTCAGTACTTC. Translated, it gives CSASRDQDLGGARNIQYF.